This entry lists 21 T cell receptor beta chains sequenced from one sample in a study of blood T cells in healthy people across ages. A sample-barcoded 5' primer and a J-beta primer mix were used in a second PCR of about 7 to 12 cycles. TCRdb re-derived calls from the 5' RACE reads in MiXCR, one entry per CDR3 protein. The data hold roughly 680,000 distinct CDR3 sequences, with around 52% observed a single time. Input material: blood. These receptors were obtained from a woman older than 75 in good health.

This clonotype was seen many times. CDR3 nucleotides: TGCAGCGCGTCGACAGGGAATGAAAAACTGTTTTTT. This gives the protein CSASTGNEKLFF. The chain links TRBV20-1 to TRBJ1-4; 7 bases are a match to TRBD1. The germline CDR1 and CDR2 sequences are DFQATT and SNEGSKA (reference sequence). The CDR3 consists of 12 residues.

The CDR3 protein is CASRTLAATDTQYF. The CDR3 bases are TGTGCCAGCAGAACACTAGCGGCCACAGATACGCAGTATTTT. The chain links TRBV6-2 or TRBV6-3 to TRBJ2-3; 8 bases fit TRBD2. Germline CDR1 is MNHEY and CDR2 is SVGEGT. V was clipped by 6 bases and J by 2 bases; unmatched bases: 4. The CDR3 loop spans 14 amino acids.

The table lists this clonotype with many counts. This sequence joins TRBV24-1 and TRBJ2-5; no firm D call. This CDR3 is 12 amino acids long. In germline, CDR1 is KGHDR, CDR2 SFDVKD. V gave up 1 base and J gave up 4 bases, with 3 bases separating them. The CDR3, as DNA: TGTGCCACCAGTGATTTTGGAGAGACCCAGTACTTC. Translation gives CATSDFGETQYF.

The chain joins TRBV5-1 to TRBJ2-3; D gene uncertain. V was trimmed by 4 bases and J by 2 bases, leaving 11 bases between them. This CDR3 is 14 amino acids long. Germline-derived CDR1 and CDR2 are SGHRS and YFSETQ. In DNA, the CDR3 is TGCGCCAGCAGCGCCGCACAGTTCACAGATACGCAGTATTTT. It translates to CASSAAQFTDTQYF.

V gene TRBV28 combines with J gene TRBJ2-7; possible D gene TRBD2, 6 bases. The DNA end favors TRBJ2-4, so the J call may be wrong. Germline V gives CDR1 MDHEN, CDR2 SYDVKM. There are 15 residues in the CDR3. The CDR3 region is CASSPVGGILNIQYF. The CDR3 DNA follows: TGTGCCAGCAGTCCCGTGGGCGGGATCCTCAACATTCAGTACTTC.

The J gene is TRBJ2-7, the V gene TRBV29-1, with D tentatively TRBD1 or TRBD2 (6 bases each). Germline assignment: CDR1 SQVTM and CDR2 ANQGSEA. This CDR3 comprises 14 residues. V lost 7 bases to trimming and J lost 7 bases, with 23 bases between them. CDR3 nucleotides: TGCAGCGCAACTAGGGGGGCCTCCCACAATGAGCAGTACTTC. Translated, it gives CSATRGASHNEQYF.

This clonotype was found many times. The chain combines TRBV7-9 with TRBJ1-1, with D uncertain. CDR1 and CDR2 from the germline V gene are SEHNR and FQNEAQ (reference sequence). Trimming removed 5 bases from V and 1 base from J, with 8 bases in between. This CDR3 has 13 residues. The CDR3 protein is CASSQLGNTEAFF. The CDR3 coding sequence is TGTGCCAGCAGCCAATTGGGGAACACTGAAGCTTTCTTT.

The chain couples TRBV29-1 to TRBJ2-7, with no clear D. With the DNA end fitting TRBJ2-5 better, the J assignment may be wrong. The CDR3 loop spans 12 amino acids. Looked up from germline, CDR1 is SQVTM and CDR2 is ANQGSEA. CDR3 loop: CSVVVAGETQYF. The CDR3 nucleotides are TGCAGCGTTGTGGTAGCAGGCGAGACCCAGTACTTC.

This clonotype has just a few counts. V is TRBV30 and J is TRBJ2-3; D possibly corresponds to TRBD1 (6 bases). Trimming shortened V by 0 bases and J by 5 bases, and 15 bases separated the two germline ends. Germline loops: CDR1 GTSNPN, CDR2 SVGIG (reference sequence). The CDR3 is made up of 15 amino acids. This CDR3 reads CAWSVCGGRGDTQYF. CDR3 in DNA: TGTGCCTGGAGTGTATGTGGGGGCCGGGGAGATACGCAGTATTTT.

This clonotype was found once. The gene calls are TRBV2 and TRBJ2-4, with D possibly being TRBD1 (7 bases). V was clipped by 2 bases and J by 1 base, with 12 bases between them. Germline V gene sequence: CDR1 SNHLY, CDR2 FYNNEI. CDR3 length equals 16 residues. The CDR3 loop is CASSETGDWAKNIQYF. The CDR3 region has the DNA TGTGCCAGCAGTGAAACAGGGGACTGGGCCAAAAACATTCAGTACTTC.

This clonotype was counted a few times. The chain links TRBV7-8 to TRBJ1-6, with D perhaps TRBD1 (5 bases). The V gene's germline CDR1 is SGHVS and CDR2 FQNEAQ. The CDR3 covers 14 residues. V was clipped by 5 bases and J by 10 bases, with 15 bases between them. CDR3 sequence (DNA): TGTGCCAGCAGCACCGGGACGGGCGGATCACCCCTCCACTTT. Its translation is CASSTGTGGSPLHF. Based on the CDR3 plus reference TRBV7-8 and TRBJ1-6, the full variable domain is GAGVSQSPRYKVAKRGQDVALRCDPISGHVSLFWYQQALGQGPEFLTYFQNEAQLDKSGLPSDRFFAERPEGSVSTLKIQRTQQEDSAVYLCASSTGTGGSPLHFGNGTRLTVT.

This clonotype is a singleton in its sample. The V gene is TRBV14, the J gene TRBJ2-7; D possibly corresponds to TRBD2 (6 bases). This CDR3 spans 15 amino acids. Trimming cost V 0 bases and J 0 bases, with 9 bases left between them. CDR1 and CDR2 (germline): SGHDN, FVKESK. The CDR3 loop reads CASSQEQGGSYEQYF. CDR3 sequence (DNA): TGTGCCAGCAGCCAAGAGCAGGGAGGCTCCTACGAGCAGTACTTC.

The chain recombines TRBV3-1 with TRBJ2-7; tentatively, D is TRBD2 (6 bases). V was clipped by 0 bases and J by 3 bases, with 12 bases between them. Germline V gene lookup returns CDR1 LGHDT and CDR2 YNNKEL (reference sequence). There are 15 residues in the CDR3. CDR3 sequence (DNA): TGTGCCAGCAGCCAAGATCTGGCCGGGAGCTACGAGCAGTACTTC. Encoded protein: CASSQDLAGSYEQYF.

This clonotype was counted at least ten times. The chain links TRBV20-1 to TRBJ1-4; no clear D. Germline V gene data show CDR1 as DFQATT and CDR2 as SNEGSKA (reference sequence). The length of the CDR3 is 18 residues. V shed 2 bases and J shed 0 bases, with 19 bases lying between them. This chain's CDR3 is CSARTETPQSATNEKLFF. The CDR3 nucleotides read TGCAGTGCTAGAACCGAGACACCCCAGAGTGCAACTAATGAAAAACTGTTTTTT.

Details on this clonotype: A much larger clone differs by one base, so this may be a read error. This chain connects TRBV20-1 to TRBJ2-7; D gene uncertain. The V gene's germline CDR1 is DFQATT and CDR2 SNEGSKA (reference sequence). V shed 7 bases and J shed 3 bases, with 19 bases lying between them. The CDR3 length is 14 residues. The CDR3 is CSVASVAGNYEQYF. CDR3 sequence (DNA): TGCAGTGTCGCTTCTGTCGCTGGGAACTACGAGCAGTACTTC.

The rearrangement links TRBV5-1 to TRBJ1-2; perhaps TRBD1 as D (6 bases). The CDR3 totals 13 residues. Germline V lookup: CDR1 SGHRS, CDR2 YFSETQ. V was pared by 2 bases and J by 8 bases, with 13 bases between. DNA for the CDR3: TGCGCCAGCAGCTTCGCGGGGGGCGAAGGCTACACCTTC. Translation gives CASSFAGGEGYTF.

As concerns this clonotype: A much more abundant neighbour one base away suggests this may be a read error. This rearrangement joins TRBV29-1 to TRBJ2-1; unclear D gene. The DNA end favors TRBJ2-7, so the J call may be wrong. CDR1 and CDR2 (germline): SQVTM, ANQGSEA. This CDR3 has 11 residues. CDR3 nucleotide sequence: TGCAGCGTTACCTCCTACAATGAGCAGTACTTC. Residues: CSVTSYNEQYF.

This clonotype was seen ten or more times. This sequence joins TRBV28 and TRBJ2-5, with unresolved D. CDR3 length: 17 residues. V was clipped by 7 bases and J by 1 base, with 22 bases between them. The germline V gene has CDR1 MDHEN and CDR2 SYDVKM. For the CDR3, the DNA is TGTGCCAGCAACCCCACCTCTTGGTACAGAGCCCAAGAGACCCAGTACTTC. Protein: CASNPTSWYRAQETQYF.

The V call is TRBV12-3 or TRBV12-4, the J call TRBJ2-5; D call uncertain. The V end lost 2 bases, the J end lost 5 bases, and 9 bases lay between the germline ends. This CDR3 has 13 amino acids. This CDR3 reads CASSLHKAETQYF. As DNA, the CDR3 is TGTGCCAGCAGTTTACATAAGGCGGAGACCCAGTACTTC.

In its sample, this clonotype was seen a few times. V usage is TRBV20-1 and J usage is TRBJ2-7; D possibly corresponds to TRBD2 (6 bases). The CDR3 sequence is 12 residues long. V lost 4 bases and J 4 bases, leaving 11 bases between the germline ends. Germline V gene sequence: CDR1 DFQATT, CDR2 SNEGSKA (reference sequence). The CDR3 DNA follows: TGCAGTGCTACTCGGGACTTATACGAGCAGTACTTC. Amino acid sequence: CSATRDLYEQYF.

This clonotype was found many times. The gene calls are TRBV12-3 or TRBV12-4 and TRBJ2-1, with TRBD2 matching over 11 bases. The CDR3 is made up of 13 amino acids. Trimming cost V 10 bases and J 6 bases; bases outside gene matches: 5. This chain's CDR3 is CATGTSGLNEQFF. CDR3 DNA: TGTGCCACTGGGACTAGCGGACTCAATGAGCAGTTCTTC.